The rows below give T cell receptor beta chains drawn from one sample of a study of CD8 T cells in Susac syndrome. Via MiXCR, TCRdb re-called the immunoSEQ multiplex PCR reads, giving one row per CDR3 protein. This table holds about 280,000 distinct CDR3 sequences, roughly 81% found once. The specimen sequenced was CD8+ T cells from PBMCs. These TCRs come from a human donor with multiple sclerosis. CDR3s include the opening cysteine and the closing phenylalanine or tryptophan. The D gene is left open where the match is weak. Clone size appears in some rows only: once, few, many, or a class for an expanded clone.

clone_size: NA
j_call: TRBJ2-1
d_call: TRBD2
v_call: TRBV4-1
cdr3_aa: CASSHFGLAGELDEQFF
cdr3_nt: TGCGCCAGCAGCCACTTTGGACTAGCGGGAGAATTGGATGAGCAGTTCTTC

clone_size: few
j_call: TRBJ1-1
d_call: NA
v_call: TRBV30
cdr3_aa: CASSKDTEAFF
cdr3_nt: TGTGCCTCGAGTAAGGACACTGAAGCTTTCTTT

clone_size: NA
j_call: TRBJ2-1
d_call: NA
v_call: TRBV4-1
cdr3_aa: CASSHSVEGAGEQFF
cdr3_nt: TGCGCCAGCAGCCACTCGGTGGAGGGGGCAGGTGAGCAGTTCTTC

clone_size: NA
j_call: TRBJ2-2
d_call: TRBD2
v_call: TRBV9
cdr3_aa: CASSVNRAGVRTGELFF
cdr3_nt: TGTGCCAGCAGCGTGAACCGAGCGGGGGTGCGGACCGGGGAGCTGTTTTTT

clone_size: NA
j_call: TRBJ2-1
d_call: TRBD2
v_call: TRBV13
cdr3_aa: CAGSLGPGGRERYNEQFF
cdr3_nt: TGTGCCGGCAGCTTAGGCCCTGGGGGGAGGGAACGGTACAATGAGCAGTTCTTC

clone_size: few
j_call: TRBJ2-5
d_call: NA
v_call: TRBV4-1
cdr3_aa: CASSQVLVGRIQETQYF
cdr3_nt: TGCGCCAGCAGCCAAGTTCTAGTTGGCAGGATCCAAGAGACCCAGTACTTC

clone_size: once
j_call: TRBJ2-3
d_call: NA
v_call: TRBV11-2
cdr3_aa: CASSPSYAEFQYF
cdr3_nt: TGTGCCAGCAGCCCTTCGTACGCGGAATTTCAGTATTTT

clone_size: NA
j_call: TRBJ2-7
d_call: TRBD2
v_call: TRBV13
cdr3_aa: CASSVGLDVEQYF
cdr3_nt: TGTGCCAGCAGCGTCGGACTAGATGTCGAGCAGTACTTC

clone_size: few
j_call: TRBJ2-7
d_call: TRBD1
v_call: TRBV30
cdr3_aa: CAWNLGTGFHEQYF
cdr3_nt: TGTGCCTGGAACCTCGGGACAGGGTTCCACGAGCAGTACTTC

clone_size: NA
j_call: TRBJ2-7
d_call: TRBD1
v_call: TRBV13
cdr3_aa: CASTPLGDRGFYEQYF
cdr3_nt: TGTGCCAGCACCCCACTTGGGGACAGGGGGTTTTACGAGCAGTACTTC

clone_size: NA
j_call: TRBJ2-1
d_call: NA
v_call: TRBV27
cdr3_aa: CASSLRSGGDNEQFF
cdr3_nt: TGTGCCAGCAGTTTACGATCGGGCGGAGACAATGAGCAGTTCTTC

clone_size: NA
j_call: TRBJ1-5
d_call: NA
v_call: TRBV12-3/TRBV12-4
cdr3_aa: CASSLSADIQPQHF
cdr3_nt: TGTGCCAGCAGTTTATCGGCAGATATTCAGCCCCAGCATTTT

clone_size: NA
j_call: TRBJ2-3
d_call: NA
v_call: TRBV27
cdr3_aa: CASSLGRTDTQYF
cdr3_nt: TGTGCCAGCAGTTTAGGGCGCACAGATACGCAGTATTTT

clone_size: NA
j_call: TRBJ1-4
d_call: TRBD1
v_call: TRBV28
cdr3_aa: CASSLLPPGQRREKLFF
cdr3_nt: TGTGCCAGCAGTTTGTTACCTCCGGGACAGCGACGGGAAAAACTGTTTTTT

clone_size: NA
j_call: TRBJ2-3
d_call: NA
v_call: TRBV7-3
cdr3_aa: CASSYLALGTDTQYF
cdr3_nt: TGTGCCAGCAGTTATCTAGCTCTCGGCACAGATACGCAGTATTTT

clone_size: NA
j_call: TRBJ2-3
d_call: NA
v_call: TRBV28
cdr3_aa: CASSRLATTDTQYF
cdr3_nt: TGTGCCAGCAGCCGCCTAGCCACCACAGATACGCAGTATTTT

clone_size: NA
j_call: TRBJ2-5
d_call: TRBD2
v_call: TRBV15
cdr3_aa: CATSRVTSGKETQYF
cdr3_nt: TGTGCCACCAGCAGAGTGACTAGCGGGAAAGAGACCCAGTACTTC

clone_size: NA
j_call: TRBJ1-5
d_call: NA
v_call: TRBV11-2
cdr3_aa: CASSSRLGGDQPQHF
cdr3_nt: TGTGCCAGCAGCTCGAGGTTAGGTGGGGATCAGCCCCAGCATTTT

clone_size: NA
j_call: TRBJ2-5
d_call: TRBD2
v_call: TRBV9
cdr3_aa: CASSVGGRAVETQYF
cdr3_nt: TGTGCCAGCAGCGTAGGGGGGAGGGCCGTGGAGACCCAGTACTTC

clone_size: NA
j_call: TRBJ2-1
d_call: NA
v_call: TRBV4-1
cdr3_aa: CASSQEGFNEQFF
cdr3_nt: TGCGCCAGCAGCCAAGAGGGGTTCAATGAGCAGTTCTTC

clone_size: NA
j_call: TRBJ2-5
d_call: NA
v_call: TRBV30
cdr3_aa: CAWSELGGEETQYF
cdr3_nt: TGTGCCTGGAGTGAGTTAGGGGGAGAAGAGACCCAGTACTTC

clone_size: few
j_call: TRBJ2-3
d_call: NA
v_call: TRBV20-1
cdr3_aa: CSARDRGHVGWDTQYF
cdr3_nt: TGCAGTGCTAGAGATCGTGGGCACGTCGGTTGGGATACGCAGTATTTT

clone_size: once
j_call: TRBJ2-1
d_call: NA
v_call: TRBV10-3
cdr3_aa: CATAGSGDSYNEQFF
cdr3_nt: TGTGCCACGGCGGGGTCGGGGGACTCCTACAATGAGCAGTTCTTC

clone_size: NA
j_call: TRBJ2-1
d_call: TRBD2
v_call: TRBV12-3/TRBV12-4
cdr3_aa: CASRADTSGRGEQFF
cdr3_nt: TGTGCCAGCAGGGCCGATACTAGCGGGAGAGGTGAGCAGTTCTTC

clone_size: NA
j_call: TRBJ2-1
d_call: TRBD2
v_call: TRBV9
cdr3_aa: CASSAPSGRAWNEQFF
cdr3_nt: TGTGCCAGCAGCGCCCCTAGCGGGAGGGCCTGGAATGAGCAGTTCTTC

clone_size: NA
j_call: TRBJ1-1
d_call: NA
v_call: TRBV24-1
cdr3_aa: CATASAGSTEAFF
cdr3_nt: TGTGCTACTGCGTCGGCCGGGAGCACTGAAGCTTTCTTT

clone_size: NA
j_call: TRBJ2-5
d_call: TRBD2
v_call: TRBV27
cdr3_aa: CASSRLAENQETQYF
cdr3_nt: TGTGCCAGCAGTAGGCTAGCGGAGAACCAAGAGACCCAGTACTTC

clone_size: NA
j_call: TRBJ1-2
d_call: TRBD1
v_call: TRBV11-2
cdr3_aa: CASSDSPGQFFYGYTF
cdr3_nt: TGTGCCAGCAGCGACTCCCCGGGACAGTTTTTCTATGGCTACACCTTC

clone_size: NA
j_call: TRBJ2-7
d_call: NA
v_call: TRBV29-1
cdr3_aa: CSVVISRVPSAEQYF
cdr3_nt: TGCAGCGTTGTGATATCGAGGGTACCCTCGGCCGAGCAGTACTTC

clone_size: NA
j_call: TRBJ2-1
d_call: NA
v_call: TRBV20-1
cdr3_aa: CSARRGEGREQFF
cdr3_nt: TGCAGTGCTAGAAGGGGGGAGGGCCGGGAGCAGTTCTTC

clone_size: NA
j_call: TRBJ2-7
d_call: NA
v_call: TRBV7-6
cdr3_aa: CASSFRAGPSYEQYF
cdr3_nt: TGTGCCAGCAGCTTTAGGGCGGGACCGTCCTACGAGCAGTACTTC

clone_size: NA
j_call: TRBJ1-1
d_call: NA
v_call: TRBV12-5
cdr3_aa: CASGPGQPNTEAFF
cdr3_nt: TGTGCTAGTGGCCCAGGACAGCCGAACACTGAAGCTTTCTTT

clone_size: NA
j_call: TRBJ1-1
d_call: NA
v_call: TRBV20-1
cdr3_aa: CSARAGETEAFF
cdr3_nt: TGCAGTGCTAGAGCAGGGGAAACTGAAGCTTTCTTT

clone_size: NA
j_call: TRBJ2-1
d_call: NA
v_call: TRBV27
cdr3_aa: CASRRIDGHNEQFF
cdr3_nt: TGTGCCAGCAGGCGAATAGATGGCCACAATGAGCAGTTCTTC

clone_size: few
j_call: TRBJ2-3
d_call: TRBD2
v_call: TRBV6-5
cdr3_aa: CASSWGSGGLDTQYF
cdr3_nt: TGTGCCAGCAGTTGGGGTAGCGGGGGGCTAGATACGCAGTATTTT

clone_size: NA
j_call: TRBJ1-1
d_call: NA
v_call: TRBV28
cdr3_aa: CASTSLGVNTEAFF
cdr3_nt: TGTGCCAGCACATCCCTTGGGGTGAACACTGAAGCTTTCTTT

clone_size: NA
j_call: TRBJ2-5
d_call: NA
v_call: TRBV12-3/TRBV12-4
cdr3_aa: CASSRRGRGETQYF
cdr3_nt: TGTGCCAGCAGCCGCCGGGGCAGGGGCGAGACCCAGTACTTC

clone_size: few
j_call: TRBJ2-7
d_call: NA
v_call: TRBV24-1
cdr3_aa: CATSPQGRDEQYF
cdr3_nt: TGTGCCACCAGTCCGCAGGGAAGGGACGAGCAGTACTTC

clone_size: NA
j_call: TRBJ1-2
d_call: NA
v_call: TRBV27
cdr3_aa: CASSLTRTIGYTF
cdr3_nt: TGTGCCAGCAGCCTGACAAGGACGATAGGCTACACCTTC

clone_size: NA
j_call: TRBJ2-1
d_call: TRBD2
v_call: TRBV27
cdr3_aa: CASSSVLAGGPDEQFF
cdr3_nt: TGTGCCAGCAGTTCGGTTCTAGCGGGAGGGCCGGATGAGCAGTTCTTC

clone_size: NA
j_call: TRBJ2-7
d_call: TRBD2
v_call: TRBV5-4
cdr3_aa: CASSLRTSGINEQYF
cdr3_nt: TGTGCCAGCAGCTTGAGGACTAGCGGGATCAACGAGCAGTACTTC

clone_size: NA
j_call: TRBJ1-4
d_call: NA
v_call: TRBV12-5
cdr3_aa: CASGMVDATNEKLFF
cdr3_nt: TGTGCTAGCGGCATGGTAGATGCAACTAATGAAAAACTGTTTTTT

clone_size: NA
j_call: TRBJ2-7
d_call: TRBD2
v_call: TRBV29-1
cdr3_aa: CSVGSSGLSSYEQYF
cdr3_nt: TGCAGCGTTGGGAGTAGCGGGCTTAGCTCCTACGAGCAGTACTTC

clone_size: NA
j_call: TRBJ2-2
d_call: NA
v_call: TRBV5-6
cdr3_aa: CASSLAATQNTGELFF
cdr3_nt: TGTGCCAGCAGCTTGGCCGCAACACAGAACACCGGGGAGCTGTTTTTT

clone_size: NA
j_call: TRBJ2-1
d_call: NA
v_call: TRBV5-5
cdr3_aa: CASSLTGSPYNEQFF
cdr3_nt: TGTGCCAGCAGCTTGACCGGGAGCCCCTACAATGAGCAGTTCTTC

clone_size: NA
j_call: TRBJ2-5
d_call: TRBD2
v_call: TRBV15
cdr3_aa: CATSRDRGVAETQYF
cdr3_nt: TGTGCCACCAGCAGAGATCGGGGGGTTGCGGAGACCCAGTACTTC

clone_size: few
j_call: TRBJ2-7
d_call: NA
v_call: TRBV2
cdr3_aa: CASKVGQAGDEQYF
cdr3_nt: TGTGCCAGCAAAGTTGGACAAGCCGGAGACGAGCAGTACTTC

clone_size: once
j_call: TRBJ2-2
d_call: TRBD2
v_call: TRBV10-3
cdr3_aa: CAISARTSGLSNTGELFF
cdr3_nt: TGTGCCATCAGTGCGAGGACTAGCGGGCTATCGAACACCGGGGAGCTGTTTTTT

clone_size: few
j_call: TRBJ2-7
d_call: NA
v_call: TRBV11-2
cdr3_aa: CASSPGTEYEQYF
cdr3_nt: TGTGCCAGCAGCCCAGGGACGGAGTACGAGCAGTACTTC

clone_size: NA
j_call: TRBJ2-1
d_call: NA
v_call: TRBV7-2
cdr3_aa: CASSLVWERGDEQFF
cdr3_nt: TGTGCCAGCAGCTTAGTGTGGGAGAGGGGCGATGAGCAGTTCTTC

clone_size: NA
j_call: TRBJ1-5
d_call: TRBD1
v_call: TRBV7-9
cdr3_aa: CASSLGQDNQPQHF
cdr3_nt: TGTGCCAGCAGCTTGGGACAGGACAATCAGCCCCAGCATTTT

clone_size: NA
j_call: TRBJ2-2
d_call: TRBD1
v_call: TRBV7-9
cdr3_aa: CAIPRDPRDRNTGELFF
cdr3_nt: TGTGCCATCCCCAGAGACCCACGGGACAGAAACACCGGGGAGCTGTTTTTT

clone_size: NA
j_call: TRBJ2-2
d_call: NA
v_call: TRBV6-5
cdr3_aa: CASSYPKGSPGELFF
cdr3_nt: TGTGCCAGCAGTTACCCAAAAGGGTCCCCCGGGGAGCTGTTTTTT

clone_size: NA
j_call: TRBJ2-7
d_call: NA
v_call: TRBV28
cdr3_aa: CASSGTRWTRYEQYF
cdr3_nt: TGTGCCAGCAGTGGGACCAGGTGGACTCGCTACGAGCAGTACTTC

clone_size: NA
j_call: TRBJ2-7
d_call: NA
v_call: TRBV29-1
cdr3_aa: CSVEATSYEQYF
cdr3_nt: TGCAGCGTTGAAGCGACGTCCTACGAGCAGTACTTC

clone_size: NA
j_call: TRBJ2-7
d_call: NA
v_call: TRBV29-1
cdr3_aa: CSTEGGLGEQYF
cdr3_nt: TGCAGCACCGAAGGGGGGTTGGGGGAGCAGTACTTC

clone_size: NA
j_call: TRBJ2-3
d_call: NA
v_call: TRBV7-3
cdr3_aa: CASSPLGGGADTQYF
cdr3_nt: TGTGCCAGCAGCCCCCTAGGGGGCGGGGCAGATACGCAGTATTTT

clone_size: NA
j_call: TRBJ2-1
d_call: NA
v_call: TRBV29-1
cdr3_aa: CSVEDFSGSNNEQFF
cdr3_nt: TGCAGCGTTGAAGATTTCTCCGGGTCCAACAATGAGCAGTTCTTC